The rows below give T cell receptor beta chains drawn from one sample of a study of regulatory T cells in long-lasting Graves disease. TCRdb reanalysed the multiplex PCR reads using MiXCR and keeps one entry per CDR3 protein. The table lists some 250,000 distinct CDR3 sequences, approximately 20% of them singletons. The sample in question was peripheral blood mononuclear cells (PBMCs), obtained at new diagnosis, from a patient treated with antithyroid drugs. The receptors stem from a female donor with Graves disease. Each CDR3 is given with its conserved first and last residue. Each record gives: clone size, J gene, D gene, V gene, CDR3 protein, CDR3 DNA. A D gene is named only where the DNA matches it firmly. Clone size is stated in some rows and not others, as once, few, many or a class when expanded.

. | TRBJ2-1 | . | TRBV9 | CASSVAGTSGNEQFF | TGTGCCAGCAGCGTAGCCGGGACCAGTGGTAATGAGCAGTTCTTC
many | TRBJ2-7 | . | TRBV28 | CASSFQSYEQYF | TGTGCCAGCAGTTTTCAGTCCTACGAGCAGTACTTC
many | TRBJ1-3 | . | TRBV7-8 | CASSLATGFSGNTIYF | TGTGCCAGCAGCTTAGCTACAGGGTTTTCGGGAAACACCATATATTTT
many | TRBJ1-2 | TRBD1 | TRBV7-9 | CASSWGQQDGYTF | TGTGCCAGCAGCTGGGGACAGCAGGATGGCTACACCTTC
. | TRBJ2-4 | . | TRBV7-9 | CASSGEGVAKNIQYF | TGTGCCAGCAGCGGAGAGGGGGTAGCCAAAAACATTCAGTACTTC
many | TRBJ2-1 | . | TRBV24-1 | CATSDVRDSQYNEQFF | TGTGCCACCAGTGATGTCCGGGACTCCCAATACAATGAGCAGTTCTTC
few | TRBJ1-6 | TRBD1 | TRBV3-1 | CASSQGTGLTSSYNSPLHF | TGTGCCAGCAGCCAGGGGACAGGCCTCACGAGCTCCTATAATTCACCCCTCCACTTT
few | TRBJ2-5 | . | TRBV29-1 | CSVERGRPRGQYF | TGCAGCGTTGAACGAGGACGTCCCCGGGGCCAGTACTTC
many | TRBJ2-6 | . | TRBV15 | CATSGRQVGANVLTF | TGTGCCACCAGCGGGAGGCAGGTCGGGGCCAACGTCCTGACTTTC
many | TRBJ2-7 | TRBD1 | TRBV5-1 | CASSTWTGGSDEQYF | TGCGCCAGCAGCACCTGGACAGGGGGGTCGGACGAGCAGTACTTC
. | TRBJ2-5 | . | TRBV2 | CASKSDRGNQETQYF | TGTGCCAGCAAAAGTGACCGCGGCAACCAAGAGACCCAGTACTTC
many | TRBJ1-1 | . | TRBV2 | CASRWVNTEAFF | TGTGCCAGCAGGTGGGTGAACACTGAAGCTTTCTTT
many | TRBJ2-1 | TRBD2 | TRBV27 | CASSLSGGSSYNEQFF | TGTGCCAGCAGTTTATCCGGGGGGAGCTCCTACAATGAGCAGTTCTTC
many | TRBJ2-7 | . | TRBV6-1 | CASSVQPGEYEQYF | TGTGCCAGCAGTGTACAGCCAGGCGAGTACGAGCAGTACTTC
few | TRBJ2-5 | TRBD1 | TRBV7-2 | CASSRDRARETQYF | TGTGCCAGCAGCCGTGACAGGGCCAGAGAGACCCAGTACTTC
many | TRBJ1-1 | . | TRBV25-1 | CASSSLLNTEAFF | TGTGCCAGCAGCTCGCTTCTGAACACTGAAGCTTTCTTT
many | TRBJ2-7 | . | TRBV27 | CASSTKDPPYEQYF | TGTGCCAGCAGTACTAAGGATCCCCCCTACGAGCAGTACTTC
many | TRBJ2-5 | . | TRBV20-1 | CSARDTQETQYF | TGCAGTGCTAGGGACACCCAAGAGACCCAGTACTTC
many | TRBJ2-5 | . | TRBV25-1 | CASSENRRGTQYF | TGTGCCAGCAGTGAGAACAGGAGGGGGACCCAGTACTTC
. | TRBJ1-5 | TRBD1 | TRBV2 | CASSGGTGTSNQPQHF | TGTGCCAGCAGTGGCGGGACAGGGACCAGCAATCAGCCCCAGCATTTT
many | TRBJ2-1 | . | TRBV5-5 | CASSLGARTDEQFF | TGTGCCAGCAGCTTGGGGGCTCGGACAGATGAGCAGTTCTTC
many | TRBJ1-2 | . | TRBV11-2 | CASSFYRWDGYTF | TGTGCCAGCAGCTTTTACCGATGGGATGGCTACACCTTC
many | TRBJ2-7 | TRBD2 | TRBV5-6 | CASSLGSGTSVHEQYF | TGTGCCAGCAGCTTGGGCTCCGGGACTAGCGTCCACGAGCAGTACTTC
. | TRBJ1-1 | . | TRBV18 | CASSPPILNTEAFF | TGTGCCAGCTCACCACCAATTCTGAACACTGAAGCTTTCTTT
many | TRBJ2-6 | . | TRBV19 | CASSMAPRISGANVLTF | TGTGCCAGTAGTATGGCCCCTCGAATCTCTGGGGCCAACGTCCTGACTTTC
many | TRBJ1-1 | . | TRBV7-2 | CASGTTGSMNTEAFF | TGTGCCAGCGGGACTACGGGCAGTATGAACACTGAAGCTTTCTTT
few | TRBJ1-1 | . | TRBV5-8 | CASSFGVVGAPDPFF | TGTGCCAGCAGCTTCGGGGTTGTTGGTGCACCGGACCCTTTCTTT
many | TRBJ1-2 | TRBD1 | TRBV5-1 | CASSLDTGGKGYTF | TGCGCCAGCAGCTTGGATACAGGGGGAAAGGGCTACACCTTC
many | TRBJ2-3 | . | TRBV2 | CASSGMVADTQYF | TGTGCCAGCAGCGGGATGGTGGCAGATACGCAGTATTTT
many | TRBJ2-2 | TRBD2 | TRBV7-8 | CASSFGKPAGGIGELFF | TGTGCCAGCAGCTTCGGGAAACCAGCGGGAGGTATTGGGGAGCTGTTTTTT
many | TRBJ2-5 | . | TRBV2 | CASRRGVGETQYF | TGTGCCAGCAGGAGGGGGGTAGGAGAGACCCAGTACTTC
. | TRBJ2-1 | TRBD1 | TRBV20-1 | CSAAGTGWAHNEQFF | TGCAGTGCTGCCGGGACAGGGTGGGCCCACAATGAGCAGTTCTTC
many | TRBJ1-2 | . | TRBV10-2 | CASSEDPIGLEGGYTF | TGCGCCAGCAGTGAGGACCCCATAGGCCTGGAGGGTGGCTACACCTTC
many | TRBJ2-1 | . | TRBV12-3/TRBV12-4 | CASSLAGTRRTFF | TGTGCCAGCAGTTTAGCCGGGACACGGAGGACGTTCTTC
many | TRBJ2-1 | . | TRBV27 | CASSSTRQARLYNEQFF | TGTGCCAGCAGTTCTACCAGACAGGCCCGACTCTACAATGAGCAGTTCTTC
few | TRBJ2-7 | . | TRBV9 | CASSQEPRGGEQYF | TGTGCCAGCAGCCAAGAGCCCAGGGGGGGCGAGCAGTACTTC
few | TRBJ2-7 | TRBD1 | TRBV6-1 | CASRGQVYEQYF | TGTGCCAGCAGGGGACAGGTCTACGAGCAGTACTTC
. | TRBJ2-1 | . | TRBV7-3 | CASSFSGDHEQFF | TGTGCCAGCAGCTTCTCTGGGGACCATGAGCAGTTCTTC
many | TRBJ2-1 | . | TRBV30 | CAWSADSGDEQFF | TGTGCCTGGAGTGCTGATTCGGGGGATGAGCAGTTCTTC
. | TRBJ2-7 | TRBD2 | TRBV15 | CATSRASGLAGGPWGEQYF | TGTGCCACCAGCAGAGCTTCGGGACTAGCGGGAGGGCCCTGGGGCGAGCAGTACTTC
many | TRBJ1-6 | TRBD1 | TRBV7-2 | CASSSDRQYNSPLHF | TGTGCCAGCAGCTCGGACAGGCAGTATAATTCACCCCTCCACTTT
few | TRBJ1-4 | . | TRBV5-8 | CASTRTPQEREKLFF | TGTGCCAGCACGAGAACACCCCAGGAGAGGGAAAAACTGTTTTTT
many | TRBJ2-7 | . | TRBV6-1 | CASNLSQGVYEQYF | TGTGCCAGCAACCTATCACAGGGTGTCTACGAGCAGTACTTC
. | TRBJ2-7 | . | TRBV7-2 | CASSLLGQGHEQYF | TGTGCCAGCAGCTTATTAGGGCAGGGCCACGAGCAGTACTTC
many | TRBJ2-1 | TRBD2 | TRBV27 | CASSPRGREGPEQFF | TGTGCCAGCAGTCCCCGCGGGCGGGAGGGTCCCGAGCAGTTCTTC
. | TRBJ1-5 | . | TRBV6-1 | CASRKGTGTDQPQHF | TGTGCCAGCAGAAAAGGCACAGGGACGGATCAGCCCCAGCATTTT